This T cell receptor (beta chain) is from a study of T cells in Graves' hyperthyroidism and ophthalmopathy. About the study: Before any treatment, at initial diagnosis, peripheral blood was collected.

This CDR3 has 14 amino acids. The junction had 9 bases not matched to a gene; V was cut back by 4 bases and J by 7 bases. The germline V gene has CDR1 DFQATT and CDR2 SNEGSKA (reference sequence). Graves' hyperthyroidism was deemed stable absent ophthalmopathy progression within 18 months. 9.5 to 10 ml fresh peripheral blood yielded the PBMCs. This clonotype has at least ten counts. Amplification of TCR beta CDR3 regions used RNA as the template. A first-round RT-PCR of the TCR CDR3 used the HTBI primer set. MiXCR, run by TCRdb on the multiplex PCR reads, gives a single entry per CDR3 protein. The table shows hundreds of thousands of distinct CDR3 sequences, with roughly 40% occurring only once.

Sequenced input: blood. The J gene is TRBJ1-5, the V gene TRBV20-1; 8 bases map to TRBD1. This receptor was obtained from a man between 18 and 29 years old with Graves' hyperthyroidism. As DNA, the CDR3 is TGCAGTGCTAATGGGGACAGGTTAACACAGCCCCAGCATTTT. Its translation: CSANGDRLTQPQHF.